This section outlines one T cell receptor (beta chain) sequence together with its context. The CDR3 sequence is 17 residues long. The V gene's germline CDR1 is MGHRA and CDR2 YSYEKL. V shed 2 bases and J shed 0 bases, with 14 bases lying between them. PCR amplification relied on 60 Vbeta primers (plus 13 Jbeta primers). TCRdb's copy holds only in-frame clones and misses some; the assay was immunoSEQ multiplex PCR. The sample lists almost 200,000 clones; roughly 77% were seen once. This sample is part of a study of cytomegalovirus exposure and HLA in healthy donors. On the study more broadly: Of all 400 or so donors who were genotyped, around 82% belonged to the Caucasian-associated ancestry cluster.

Specimen: PBMCs. This chain uses TRBV4-1 with TRBJ2-1; perhaps TRBD1 as D (5 bases). This TCR derives from a male donor in good health and CMV-seropositive. As DNA, the CDR3 is TGCGCCAGCAGCCAATTATCACAGGTGAGCTCCTACAATGAGCAGTTCTTC. It translates to CASSQLSQVSSYNEQFF.